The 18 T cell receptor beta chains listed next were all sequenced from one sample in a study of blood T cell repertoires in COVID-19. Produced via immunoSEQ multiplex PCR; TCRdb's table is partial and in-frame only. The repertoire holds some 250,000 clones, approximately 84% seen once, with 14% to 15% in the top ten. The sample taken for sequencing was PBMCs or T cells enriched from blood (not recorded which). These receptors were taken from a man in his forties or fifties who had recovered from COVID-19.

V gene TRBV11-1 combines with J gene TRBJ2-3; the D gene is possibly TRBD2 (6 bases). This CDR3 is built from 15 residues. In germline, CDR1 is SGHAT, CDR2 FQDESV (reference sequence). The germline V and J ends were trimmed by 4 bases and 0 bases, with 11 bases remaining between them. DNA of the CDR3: TGTGCCAGCAGCTGGGCGAGCGGGAGCACAGATACGCAGTATTTT. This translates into CASSWASGSTDTQYF.

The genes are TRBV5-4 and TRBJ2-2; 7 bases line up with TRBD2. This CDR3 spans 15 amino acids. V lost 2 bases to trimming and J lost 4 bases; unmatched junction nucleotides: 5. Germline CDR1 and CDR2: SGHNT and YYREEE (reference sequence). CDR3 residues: CASSFSGNPTGELFF. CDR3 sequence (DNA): TGTGCCAGCAGCTTCAGCGGGAATCCCACCGGGGAGCTGTTTTTT. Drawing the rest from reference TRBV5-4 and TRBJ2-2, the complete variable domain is ETGVTQSPTHLIKTRGQQVTLRCSSQSGHNTVSWYQQALGQGPQFIFQYYREEENGRGNFPPRFSGLQFPNYSSELNVNALELDDSALYLCASSFSGNPTGELFFGEGSRLTVL.

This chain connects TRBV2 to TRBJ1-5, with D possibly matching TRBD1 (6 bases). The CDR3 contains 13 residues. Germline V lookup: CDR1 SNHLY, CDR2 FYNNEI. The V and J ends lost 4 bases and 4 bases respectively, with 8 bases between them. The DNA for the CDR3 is TGTGCCAGCAGTGGGCAGGGGAATCAGCCCCAGCATTTT. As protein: CASSGQGNQPQHF. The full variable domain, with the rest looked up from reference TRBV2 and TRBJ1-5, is EPEVTQTPSHQVTQMGQEVILRCVPISNHLYFYWYRQILGQKVEFLVSFYNNEISEKSEIFDDQFSVERPDGSNFTLKIRSTKLEDSAMYFCASSGQGNQPQHFGDGTRLSIL.

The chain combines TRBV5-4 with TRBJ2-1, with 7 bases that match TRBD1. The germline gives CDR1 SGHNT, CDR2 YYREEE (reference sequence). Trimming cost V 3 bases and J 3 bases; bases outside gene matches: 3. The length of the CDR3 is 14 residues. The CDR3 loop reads CASSSRDSYNEQFF. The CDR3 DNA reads TGTGCCAGCAGCTCCCGGGACAGCTACAATGAGCAGTTCTTC.

CDR3: CASSQGQDGTQYF. CDR3 DNA sequence: TGCGCCAGCAGCCAGGGACAGGATGGGACCCAGTACTTC. The V call is TRBV4-1, the J call TRBJ2-5, with 8 positions matching TRBD1. Unmatched junction bases numbered 4, after V lost 3 bases and J lost 7 bases. Germline CDR1 is MGHRA and CDR2 is YSYEKL. CDR3 size: 13 residues.

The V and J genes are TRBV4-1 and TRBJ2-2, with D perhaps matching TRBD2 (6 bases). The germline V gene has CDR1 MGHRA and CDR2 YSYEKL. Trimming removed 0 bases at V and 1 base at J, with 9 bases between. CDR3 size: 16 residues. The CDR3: CASSQDPAGNTGELFF. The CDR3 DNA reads TGCGCCAGCAGCCAAGATCCAGCGGGGAACACCGGGGAGCTGTTTTTT.

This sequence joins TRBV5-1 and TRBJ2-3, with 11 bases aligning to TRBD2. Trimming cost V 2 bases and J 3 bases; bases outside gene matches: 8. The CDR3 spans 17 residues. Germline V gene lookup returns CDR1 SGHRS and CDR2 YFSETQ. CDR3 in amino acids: CASSLSPGTSGTDTQYF. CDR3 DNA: TGCGCCAGCAGCTTAAGCCCCGGGACTAGCGGTACAGATACGCAGTATTTT.

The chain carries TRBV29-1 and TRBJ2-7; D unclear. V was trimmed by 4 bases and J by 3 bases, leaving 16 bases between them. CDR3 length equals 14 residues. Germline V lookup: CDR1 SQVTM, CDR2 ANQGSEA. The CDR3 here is CSVAVLYSNYEQYF. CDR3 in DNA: TGCAGCGTTGCGGTTCTGTACAGCAACTACGAGCAGTACTTC.

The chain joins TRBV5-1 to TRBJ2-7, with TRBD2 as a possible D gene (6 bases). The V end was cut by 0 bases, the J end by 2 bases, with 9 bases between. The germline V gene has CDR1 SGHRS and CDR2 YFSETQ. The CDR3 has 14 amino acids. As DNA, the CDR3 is TGCGCCAGCAGCTTGGACGGAGGGGCCTACGAGCAGTACTTC. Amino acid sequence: CASSLDGGAYEQYF.

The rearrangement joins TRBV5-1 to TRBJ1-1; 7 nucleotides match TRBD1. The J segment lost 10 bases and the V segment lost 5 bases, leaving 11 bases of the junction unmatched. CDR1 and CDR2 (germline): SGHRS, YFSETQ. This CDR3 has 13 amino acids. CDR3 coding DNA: TGCGCCAGCAGAAACGACAGGGCGGGTCCAGCTTTCTTT. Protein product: CASRNDRAGPAFF.

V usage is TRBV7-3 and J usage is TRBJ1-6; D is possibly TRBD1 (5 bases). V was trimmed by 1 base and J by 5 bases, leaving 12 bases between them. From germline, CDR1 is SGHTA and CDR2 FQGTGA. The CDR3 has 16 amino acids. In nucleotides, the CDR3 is TGTGCCAGCAGCTTAAACTCCAGGGCCAATAATTCACCCCTCCACTTT. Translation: CASSLNSRANNSPLHF.

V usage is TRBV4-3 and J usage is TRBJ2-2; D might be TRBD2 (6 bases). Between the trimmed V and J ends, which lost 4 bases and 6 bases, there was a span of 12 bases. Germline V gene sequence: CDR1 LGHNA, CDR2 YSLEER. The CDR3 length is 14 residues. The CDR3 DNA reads TGCGCCAGCAGCCCCACTAGCTCCGCCGGGGAGCTGTTTTTT. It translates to CASSPTSSAGELFF.

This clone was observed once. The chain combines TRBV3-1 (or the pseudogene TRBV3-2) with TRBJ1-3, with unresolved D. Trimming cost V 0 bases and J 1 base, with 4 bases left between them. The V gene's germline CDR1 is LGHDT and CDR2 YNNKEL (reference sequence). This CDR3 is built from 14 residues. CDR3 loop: CASSQDRSGNTIYF. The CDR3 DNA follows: TGTGCCAGCAGCCAAGACAGATCTGGAAACACCATATATTTT.

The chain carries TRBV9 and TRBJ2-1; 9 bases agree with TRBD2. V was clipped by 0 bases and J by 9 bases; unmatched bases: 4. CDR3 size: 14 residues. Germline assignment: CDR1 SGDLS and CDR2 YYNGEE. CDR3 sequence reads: CASSVVLSGGEQFF. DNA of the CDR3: TGTGCCAGCAGCGTAGTCCTTAGCGGGGGTGAGCAGTTCTTC.

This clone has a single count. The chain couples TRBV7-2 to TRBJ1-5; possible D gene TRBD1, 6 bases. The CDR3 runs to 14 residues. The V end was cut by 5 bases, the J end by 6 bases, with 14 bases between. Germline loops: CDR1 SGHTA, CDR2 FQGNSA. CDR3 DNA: TGTGCCAGCAGCAACACAGGGTACGGTCAGCCCCAGCATTTT. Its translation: CASSNTGYGQPQHF.

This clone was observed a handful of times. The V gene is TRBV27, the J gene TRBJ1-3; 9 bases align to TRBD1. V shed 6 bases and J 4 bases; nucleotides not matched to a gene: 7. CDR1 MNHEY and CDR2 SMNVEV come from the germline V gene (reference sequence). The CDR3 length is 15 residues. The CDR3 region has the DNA TGTGCCAGCAGCACCCACAGGGGGCCGGGAAACACCATATATTTT. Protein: CASSTHRGPGNTIYF.

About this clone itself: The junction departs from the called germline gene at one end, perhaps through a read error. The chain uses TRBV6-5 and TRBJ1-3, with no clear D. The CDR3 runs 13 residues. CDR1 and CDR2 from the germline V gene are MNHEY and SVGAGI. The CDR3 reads CATGWASRNTIYF. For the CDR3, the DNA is TGTGCCACCGGTTGGGCCTCTCGAAACACCATATATTTT.

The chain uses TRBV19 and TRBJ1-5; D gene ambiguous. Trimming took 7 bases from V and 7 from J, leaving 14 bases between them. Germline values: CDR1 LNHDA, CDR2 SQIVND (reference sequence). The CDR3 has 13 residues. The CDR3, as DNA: TGTGCCAGTAACCGAGGAGGTTTGCAGCCCCAGCATTTT. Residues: CASNRGGLQPQHF.